This TCR beta chain was recorded in a study of blood T cell repertoires in COVID-19. V lost 5 bases, J lost 1 base, and 5 bases stayed unmatched. This CDR3 is 16 amino acids long. Per germline, CDR1 LNHDA and CDR2 SQIVND (reference sequence). This table comes from immunoSEQ multiplex PCR, and its TCRdb copy is limited to in-frame clones, with some not included. The profile covers 430,000 or so clones, with around nine tenths appearing a single time and 0.8% to 0.9% taken by the ten largest. Material for sequencing was peripheral blood. This receptor was obtained from a man aged 18-30 years with COVID-19, enrolled during active disease. The J gene is TRBJ2-6, the V gene TRBV19, with 7 bases identical to TRBD2. The CDR3 here is CASSSGGRSGANVLTF. The CDR3 DNA reads TGTGCCAGTAGTTCGGGGGGAAGGTCTGGGGCCAACGTCCTGACTTTC.